Reported below is one T cell receptor (beta chain). Participants' reported clinical history set cohort assignment. The source of the sample is a study of blood T cell repertoires in COVID-19. Study-wide background: PBMCs, B-cell-depleted T cells, or T cells provided the cDNA or gDNA that made up the material.

Per the original methods: Quantification of nucleated cells was approximated via reference gene primer amplification. TCRdb's table, derived via immunoSEQ multiplex PCR, lists solely in-frame clones and lacks some. For V, J and clone size, that table is used; D and trimming come from the DNA. Altogether over 250,000 clones are present, around 89% being singletons, with the ten largest covering around 2%. Trimming took off 6 bases at V and 5 bases at J, with 17 bases between the two ends. Germline values: CDR1 MNHNY, CDR2 SVGAGI (reference sequence). The length of the CDR3 is 14 residues. The chain combines TRBV6-6 with TRBJ2-7; D may be TRBD2 (6 bases). The sequence was collected from a woman aged 60-70 years in a cohort exposed to, infected with or recovered from COVID-19 (not recorded which). Sequencing was performed on PBMCs or T cells enriched from blood (not recorded which). In nucleotides, the CDR3 is TGTGCCAGCAGCCCTACTAGCCCGGAGGACGAGCAGTACTTC. Protein product: CASSPTSPEDEQYF.